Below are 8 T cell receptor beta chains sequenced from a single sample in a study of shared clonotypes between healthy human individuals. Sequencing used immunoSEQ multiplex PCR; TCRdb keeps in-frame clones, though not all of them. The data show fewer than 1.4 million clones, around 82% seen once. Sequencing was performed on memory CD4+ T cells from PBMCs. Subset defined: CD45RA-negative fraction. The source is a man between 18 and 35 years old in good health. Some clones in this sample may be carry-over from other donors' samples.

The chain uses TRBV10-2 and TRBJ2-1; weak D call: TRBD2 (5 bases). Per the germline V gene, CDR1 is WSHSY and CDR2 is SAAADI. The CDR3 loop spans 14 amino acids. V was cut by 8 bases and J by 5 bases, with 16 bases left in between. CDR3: CASRRWLADNEQFF. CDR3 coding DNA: TGCGCCAGCCGGCGTTGGCTAGCAGACAATGAGCAGTTCTTC.

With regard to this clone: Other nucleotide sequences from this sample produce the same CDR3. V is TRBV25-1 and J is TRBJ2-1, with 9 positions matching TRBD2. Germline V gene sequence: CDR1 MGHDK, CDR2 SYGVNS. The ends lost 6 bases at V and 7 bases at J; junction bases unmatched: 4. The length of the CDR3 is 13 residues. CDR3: CASSRTSGNEQFF. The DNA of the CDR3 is TGTGCCAGCAGCCGAACTAGCGGGAATGAGCAGTTCTTC.

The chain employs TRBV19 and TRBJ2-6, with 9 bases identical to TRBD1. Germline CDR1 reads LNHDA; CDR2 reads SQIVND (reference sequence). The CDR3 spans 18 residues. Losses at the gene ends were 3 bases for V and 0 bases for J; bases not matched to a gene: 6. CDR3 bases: TGTGCCAGTAGTATCGGGACAGGGTCCTTCTCTGGGGCCAACGTCCTGACTTTC. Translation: CASSIGTGSFSGANVLTF.

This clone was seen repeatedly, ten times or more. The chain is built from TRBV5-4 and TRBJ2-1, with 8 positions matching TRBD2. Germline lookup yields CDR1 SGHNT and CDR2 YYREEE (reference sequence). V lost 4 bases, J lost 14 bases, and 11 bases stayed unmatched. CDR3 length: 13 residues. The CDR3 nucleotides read TGTGCCAGCAGCCAATTGACTAGCGATAAGGAGTTCTTC. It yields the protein CASSQLTSDKEFF.

CDR3 sequence (DNA): TGCGCCAGCAGCTTCGGGGCGAAGGGAGAGACCCAGTACTTC. This sequence encodes CASSFGAKGETQYF. V and J are TRBV5-1 and TRBJ2-5, with D perhaps TRBD1 or TRBD2 (5 bases each). V lost 2 bases and J 4 bases, leaving 12 bases between the germline ends. Germline V gene lookup returns CDR1 SGHRS and CDR2 YFSETQ. The CDR3 spans 14 residues.

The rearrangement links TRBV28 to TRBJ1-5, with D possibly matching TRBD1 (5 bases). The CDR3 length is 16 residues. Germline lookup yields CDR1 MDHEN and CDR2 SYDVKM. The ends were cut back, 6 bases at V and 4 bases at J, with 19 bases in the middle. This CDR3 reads CASSAGTADWNQPQHF. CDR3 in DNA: TGTGCCAGCAGCGCCGGGACCGCCGATTGGAATCAGCCCCAGCATTTT.

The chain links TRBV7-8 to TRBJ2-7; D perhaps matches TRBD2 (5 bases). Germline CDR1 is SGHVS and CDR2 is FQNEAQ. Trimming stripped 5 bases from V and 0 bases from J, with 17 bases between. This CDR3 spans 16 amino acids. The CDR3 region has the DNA TGTGCCAGCAGCCGAATAAGCGGAGGCAGCTCCTACGAGCAGTACTTC. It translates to CASSRISGGSSYEQYF.

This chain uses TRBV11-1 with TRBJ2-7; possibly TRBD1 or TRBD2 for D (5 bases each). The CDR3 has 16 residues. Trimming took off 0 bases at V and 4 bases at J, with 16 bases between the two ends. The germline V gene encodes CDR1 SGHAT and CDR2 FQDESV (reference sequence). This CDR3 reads CASSLASGTASYEQYF. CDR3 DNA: TGTGCCAGCAGCTTAGCTTCCGGGACCGCCTCTTACGAGCAGTACTTC.